Below are 32 T cell receptor beta chains sequenced from a single sample in a study of T cell responses to AZD1222 COVID-19 vaccine. Repertoires were generated with immunoSEQ multiplex PCR, while TCRdb's copy carries only in-frame clones and drops some. The sample holds 150,000 or so clones, 89% seen once. This specimen consisted of peripheral blood, obtained on day 0 of AZD1222 vaccination. Receptors were obtained from an adult in good health.

This clone was observed a single time. The chain uses TRBV28 and TRBJ1-2; weak D call: TRBD1 (5 bases). Germline CDR1 and CDR2: MDHEN and SYDVKM. The V end lost 5 bases, the J end lost 3 bases, and 10 bases lay between the germline ends. The CDR3 length is 13 residues. This chain's CDR3 is CASSPRGYYGYTF. DNA of the CDR3: TGTGCCAGCAGTCCTCGGGGGTACTATGGCTACACCTTC.

On this clone itself: Other DNA sequences in the same sample also yield this CDR3. V usage is TRBV28 and J usage is TRBJ1-2, with D uncertain. Trimming removed 2 bases at V and 6 bases at J, with 7 bases between. The length of the CDR3 is 12 residues. Germline lookup yields CDR1 MDHEN and CDR2 SYDVKM. The CDR3 region is CASSLLRDGYTF. The DNA for the CDR3 is TGTGCCAGCAGTTTACTTCGTGATGGCTACACCTTC.

The rearrangement joins TRBV30 to TRBJ1-5; D is undetermined. The V gene's germline CDR1 is GTSNPN and CDR2 SVGIG (reference sequence). V lost 0 bases and J 9 bases, leaving 9 bases between the germline ends. This CDR3 is 12 amino acids long. Here the CDR3 reads CAWSVLSRPQHF. Written as DNA, the CDR3 is TGTGCCTGGAGTGTACTGAGTAGGCCCCAGCATTTT.

The V gene is TRBV2, the J gene TRBJ1-2; D possibly corresponds to TRBD1 (6 bases). The CDR3 totals 13 residues. V gave up 4 bases and J gave up 4 bases, with 10 bases separating them. Germline CDR1 and CDR2: SNHLY and FYNNEI. CDR3 sequence: CASSADRTYGYTF. In DNA form, the CDR3 reads TGTGCCAGCAGTGCCGACAGGACCTATGGCTACACCTTC.

CDR3 nucleotide sequence: TGTGCCAGCAAGGTGGATCGTTTAACCTACGAGCAGTACTTC. Encoded protein: CASKVDRLTYEQYF. This rearrangement joins TRBV6-5 to TRBJ2-7; no reliable D call. CDR1 is MNHEY, CDR2 SVGAGI, per germline. The CDR3 has 14 amino acids. V was cut by 7 bases and J by 2 bases, with 15 bases left in between.

CDR3 DNA sequence: TGTGCCAGCAGTGTACAGGGTTATGAGACCCAGTACTTC. This gives the protein CASSVQGYETQYF. The J gene is TRBJ2-5, the V gene TRBV28; maybe TRBD1 (6 bases). The CDR3 is made up of 13 amino acids. Looked up from germline, CDR1 is MDHEN and CDR2 is SYDVKM. Deletions cut 5 bases from V and 5 bases from J, with 12 bases between.

The chain couples TRBV11-2 to TRBJ2-7; 9 bases agree with TRBD1. Germline V gene lookup returns CDR1 SGHAT and CDR2 FQNNGV. The CDR3 contains 14 residues. V gave up 4 bases and J gave up 5 bases; unmatched junction bases: 6. The CDR3 loop is CASSSTTGGHEQYF. The CDR3 DNA reads TGTGCCAGCAGCTCCACCACAGGGGGCCACGAGCAGTACTTC.

About this clone itself: Other nucleotide sequences from this sample produce the same CDR3. The V and J genes are TRBV7-2 and TRBJ1-5, with D possibly matching TRBD1 (5 bases). Trimming left V 5 bases short and J 2 bases short, with 10 bases between. Per the germline V gene, CDR1 is SGHTA and CDR2 is FQGNSA. The CDR3 is made up of 14 amino acids. Here the CDR3 reads CASSPGGGNQPQHF. Written as DNA, the CDR3 is TGTGCCAGCAGCCCCGGGGGGGGCAATCAGCCCCAGCATTTT.

The gene calls are TRBV7-9 and TRBJ1-3, with TRBD1 matching 7 bases. Germline V lookup: CDR1 SEHNR, CDR2 FQNEAQ (reference sequence). The CDR3 spans 15 residues. Germline trimming cut 1 base from V and 2 bases from J; bases unmatched to any gene: 2. CDR3 DNA sequence: TGTGCCAGCAGCTTAGACAGGGGCGCTGGAAACACCATATATTTT. Residues: CASSLDRGAGNTIYF.

The chain joins TRBV6-5 to TRBJ1-2, with D possibly TRBD1 on 5 matching bases. The CDR3 contains 15 residues. Germline CDR1 is MNHEY and CDR2 is SVGAGI. V was pared by 6 bases and J by 4 bases, with 18 bases between. Written as DNA, the CDR3 is TGTGCCAGCAGCTTCGCGGGGCGGAAGGGCTATGGCTACACCTTC. Amino acid sequence: CASSFAGRKGYGYTF.

The rearrangement links TRBV10-3 to TRBJ2-6; unclear D gene. The germline V and J ends were trimmed by 6 bases and 2 bases, with 8 bases remaining between them. In germline, CDR1 is ENHRY, CDR2 SYGVKD. CDR3 length: 14 amino acids. CDR3 residues: CAIRGSTGANVLTF. The CDR3 DNA sequence: TGTGCCATCAGGGGATCGACTGGGGCCAACGTCCTGACTTTC.

The chain joins TRBV27 to TRBJ2-5; maybe TRBD1 (5 bases). This CDR3 is 14 amino acids long. V was shortened by 1 base and J by 9 bases, with 15 bases between the two germline ends. Germline-derived CDR1 and CDR2 are MNHEY and SMNVEV (reference sequence). CDR3 nucleotide sequence: TGTGCCAGCAGTTTATTTCAAGGGGCGAGGTCCCAGTACTTC. Residues: CASSLFQGARSQYF.

The table lists this clone with a count of one. The V call is TRBV18, the J call TRBJ2-1; TRBD2 aligns across 12 bases. The CDR3 covers 16 residues. The V gene end was trimmed by 0 bases and the J gene end by 8 bases; junction bases not matched to a gene: 5. Germline values: CDR1 KGHSH, CDR2 LQKENI. The DNA for the CDR3 is TGTGCCAGCTCACCACCCCCTAGCGGGAGGGGCTATGAGCAGTTCTTC. Its protein is CASSPPPSGRGYEQFF.

V is TRBV3-1 (or the pseudogene TRBV3-2) and J is TRBJ2-2; 11 bases match TRBD2. The CDR3 totals 16 residues. V shed 5 bases and J 7 bases; nucleotides not matched to a gene: 9. The germline CDR1 and CDR2 sequences are LGHDT and YNNKEL (reference sequence). CDR3: CASSAAGLAEVGELFF. DNA for the CDR3: TGTGCCAGCAGCGCCGCGGGACTAGCGGAAGTCGGGGAGCTGTTTTTT.

The DNA of the CDR3 is TGTGCCAGCAGGAGACAGGGAACGGCTAGCAATCAGCCCCAGCATTTT. Amino acids: CASRRQGTASNQPQHF. The chain has TRBV2 and TRBJ1-5; 7 bases match TRBD1. This CDR3 is 16 amino acids long. Per the germline V gene, CDR1 is SNHLY and CDR2 is FYNNEI. With 6 bases clipped from V and 0 bases from J, the junction kept 8 bases outside the gene matches.

This clone was found a few times. The V gene is TRBV18, the J gene TRBJ1-5; TRBD1 is a possible D gene (5 bases). V was shortened by 4 bases and J by 7 bases, with 17 bases between the two germline ends. Per germline, CDR1 KGHSH and CDR2 LQKENI. This CDR3 has 15 amino acids. Here the CDR3 reads CASSLQGALQQPQHF. CDR3 coding DNA: TGTGCCAGCTCACTCCAGGGAGCTCTGCAGCAGCCCCAGCATTTT.

V gene TRBV28 combines with J gene TRBJ1-2; TRBD1 is a possible D gene (6 bases). Trimming removed 4 bases at V and 2 bases at J, with 14 bases between. The CDR3 runs 15 residues. CDR1 MDHEN and CDR2 SYDVKM come from the germline V gene. The CDR3 here is CASSWLGTPNYGYTF. The DNA for the CDR3 is TGTGCCAGCAGTTGGCTCGGGACACCAAACTATGGCTACACCTTC.

The chain uses TRBV7-8 and TRBJ2-3, with a possible D match to TRBD2 (5 bases). The CDR3 loop spans 13 amino acids. The V gene's germline CDR1 is SGHVS and CDR2 FQNEAQ. The ends were cut back, 1 base at V and 8 bases at J, with 10 bases in the middle. The CDR3 is CASSLVTRSTQYF. For the CDR3, the DNA is TGTGCCAGCAGCTTAGTTACTAGGAGTACGCAGTATTTT.

V gene TRBV7-9 combines with J gene TRBJ1-1; 7 nucleotides match TRBD1. Trimming took 7 bases from V and 0 from J; bases not matched to a gene: 2. This CDR3 is built from 13 residues. Germline CDR1 reads SEHNR; CDR2 reads FQNEAQ (reference sequence). CDR3 sequence: CASKGGLNTEAFF. The CDR3 bases are TGTGCCAGCAAAGGGGGCTTGAACACTGAAGCTTTCTTT. Complete variable domain (other parts from reference TRBV7-9 and TRBJ1-1): DTGVSQNPRHKITKRGQNVTFRCDPISEHNRLYWYRQTLGQGPEFLTYFQNEAQLEKSRLLSDRFSAERPKGSFSTLEIQRTEQGDSAMYLCASKGGLNTEAFFGQGTRLTVV.

This clone was seen only once. The chain links TRBV5-4 to TRBJ2-4; TRBD2 matches at 7 bases. V lost 4 bases and J lost 3; bases outside the gene matches: 7. This CDR3 region has 15 residues. Germline CDR1 is SGHNT and CDR2 is YYREEE (reference sequence). CDR3 nucleotide sequence: TGTGCCAGCAGCCCCCAGCGGGATAGCAAAAACATTCAGTACTTC. Translation gives CASSPQRDSKNIQYF.

This chain connects TRBV7-2 to TRBJ2-7; D is possibly TRBD2 (5 bases). Trimming took 4 bases from V and 0 from J, leaving 16 bases between them. Looked up from germline, CDR1 is SGHTA and CDR2 is FQGNSA. This CDR3 comprises 16 residues. CDR3 amino acids: CASSSLDYRSSYEQYF. Here the CDR3 DNA reads TGTGCCAGCAGCTCCCTAGACTACCGGAGCTCCTACGAGCAGTACTTC.

The chain recombines TRBV3-1 (or the pseudogene TRBV3-2) with TRBJ2-7; unclear D gene. V was clipped by 0 bases and J by 5 bases, with 5 bases between them. The germline V gene has CDR1 LGHDT and CDR2 YNNKEL (reference sequence). This CDR3 is 12 amino acids long. CDR3 coding DNA: TGTGCCAGCAGCCAAGATGGCCACGAGCAGTACTTC. This codes for CASSQDGHEQYF.

The J gene is TRBJ2-5, the V gene TRBV5-8; D could derive from TRBD1 or TRBD2 (5 bases each). Looked up from germline, CDR1 is SGHTS and CDR2 is YDEGEE. The CDR3 spans 16 residues. Trimming took off 3 bases at V and 0 bases at J, with 15 bases between the two ends. The CDR3 sequence is CASSSGSGSNQETQYF. The CDR3 coding sequence is TGTGCCAGCAGCTCGGGTTCAGGGAGCAACCAAGAGACCCAGTACTTC.

The V call is TRBV7-2, the J call TRBJ2-1; no firm D call. V was pared by 5 bases and J by 0 bases, with 5 bases between. The CDR3 covers 13 residues. Germline CDR1 reads SGHTA; CDR2 reads FQGNSA. The CDR3: CASSPPSYNEQFF. CDR3 DNA: TGTGCCAGCAGCCCGCCCTCCTACAATGAGCAGTTCTTC.

The chain recombines TRBV7-3 with TRBJ1-5, with D perhaps TRBD1 (6 bases). Trimming removed 2 bases from V and 5 bases from J, with 16 bases in between. CDR1 SGHTA and CDR2 FQGTGA come from the germline V gene. CDR3 length: 16 amino acids. The CDR3 region is CASSLPQGSWDQPQHF. The CDR3 DNA is TGTGCCAGCAGCTTACCCCAGGGGTCCTGGGATCAGCCCCAGCATTTT.

The chain uses TRBV7-3 and TRBJ2-7; D is unresolved. The CDR3 is 11 amino acids. CDR1 is SGHTA and CDR2 is FQGTGA in the germline V gene. V dropped 6 bases and J dropped 6 bases, with 9 bases sitting between them. CDR3 sequence (DNA): TGTGCCAGCAGTTCGGGCGGCGAGCAGTACTTC. Translated: CASSSGGEQYF.

V usage is TRBV5-1 and J usage is TRBJ2-5, with D perhaps TRBD1 or TRBD2 (5 bases each). The CDR3 totals 14 residues. Germline values: CDR1 SGHRS, CDR2 YFSETQ. The germline V and J ends were trimmed by 3 bases and 4 bases, with 13 bases remaining between them. The CDR3: CASSSGAGSETQYF. CDR3 bases: TGCGCCAGCAGCTCCGGGGCAGGGTCAGAGACCCAGTACTTC.

The gene calls are TRBV5-1 and TRBJ2-7, with TRBD2 matching over 12 bases. The CDR3 sequence is 15 residues long. Germline loops: CDR1 SGHRS, CDR2 YFSETQ. V dropped 2 bases and J dropped 4; count of bases not matched to a gene: 4. CDR3 amino acids: CASSLETSGRYEQYF. CDR3 nucleotides: TGCGCCAGCAGCTTAGAAACTAGCGGGAGGTACGAGCAGTACTTC.

The chain recombines TRBV4-2 with TRBJ1-2; D possibly corresponds to TRBD1 (5 bases). The CDR3 is 16 residues long. The germline gives CDR1 LGHNA, CDR2 YNFKEQ. Trimming removed 2 bases at V and 1 base at J, with 14 bases between. CDR3 loop: CASSQYTGTLNYGYTF. For the CDR3, the DNA is TGTGCCAGCAGCCAATATACCGGGACCCTTAACTATGGCTACACCTTC.

This clone has only a few counts. V gene TRBV2 combines with J gene TRBJ2-7, with TRBD2 as a possible D gene (5 bases). The ends were cut back, 7 bases at V and 3 bases at J, with 13 bases in the middle. The CDR3 has 13 amino acids. The germline CDR1 and CDR2 sequences are SNHLY and FYNNEI. The CDR3 bases are TGTGCCAGCAAGTCGAGGGAGAGCTACGAGCAGTACTTC. Encoded protein: CASKSRESYEQYF.

The chain recombines TRBV23-1 with TRBJ1-2; D remains ambiguous. TRBV23-1 is an open reading frame, and its role is uncertain. V lost 7 bases to trimming and J lost 7 bases, with 16 bases between them. The CDR3 extends over 13 amino acids. CDR3 DNA sequence: TGCGCCAGCACCCCGTTCACCGGCGGTGGCTACACCTTC. Protein product: CASTPFTGGGYTF.

The chain has TRBV7-9 and TRBJ1-1; D might be TRBD1 (6 bases). Trimming stripped 5 bases from V and 6 bases from J, with 10 bases between. This CDR3 is 12 amino acids long. Germline V lookup: CDR1 SEHNR, CDR2 FQNEAQ (reference sequence). The CDR3 here is CASSPGQSEAFF. The CDR3 DNA reads as TGTGCCAGCAGCCCAGGACAGTCTGAAGCTTTCTTT.